This entry describes one T cell receptor beta chain. Its cognate antigen is unknown. This CDR3 region has 16 residues. Between the trimmed V and J ends, which lost 9 bases and 5 bases, there was a span of 24 bases. Per the germline V gene, CDR1 is LNHDA and CDR2 is SQIVND (reference sequence). TCRdb's copy holds only in-frame clones and misses some; the assay was immunoSEQ multiplex PCR. The data show 55,000 to 70,000 clones, with approximately 86% seen just once and less than 2.5% held by the top ten. This record belongs to a study of lymphopenia after photon versus proton radiotherapy. The study's findings and limits: Under photons, naive T cells and diversity fell while effector/memory populations rose. After lymphocyte nadir, photon-treated repertoires showed oligoclonal expansion, especially CD8+ Temra. Post-nadir TCR diversity decline inversely tracked overall survival among those who died. Survival link was tested only in deceased patients; proton benefit remains a possibility.

The clonotype was recovered from a man aged 35 to 55 with gastric cancer. The chain is built from TRBV19 and TRBJ2-3; tentatively, D is TRBD2 (7 bases). This material consisted of peripheral blood, taken from a patient treated with photon-based radiotherapy. The CDR3 sequence is CARYNVRGGRGDTQYF. DNA of the CDR3: TGTGCCAGATATAACGTGAGGGGGGGCCGGGGAGATACGCAGTATTTT.